This TCR beta chain was profiled in a study of control samples from healthy donors and cancer patients. V lost 0 bases and J 2 bases, leaving 9 bases between the germline ends. The CDR3 has 15 residues. Germline loops: CDR1 SGHTS, CDR2 YDEGEE. Profiling relied on immunoSEQ multiplex PCR, and the TCRdb table lists in-frame clones only, not all of them. The table lists 95,000 to 110,000 clones, 85% to 90% of them singletons, with approximately 20% in the top ten. Sequencing was done on a sample of PBMCs. The receptor was derived from a man in his fifties or sixties with lung cancer. This rearrangement joins TRBV5-8 to TRBJ1-5; unclear D gene. In nucleotides, the CDR3 is TGTGCCAGCAGCTTGGAAGGTTGGCGCAATCAGCCCCAGCATTTT. Translation: CASSLEGWRNQPQHF.